This entry is about one T cell receptor beta chain. Its antigen is undetermined. The PCR used 60 Vbeta and 13 Jbeta primers. The repertoire was sequenced with immunoSEQ multiplex PCR; TCRdb's copy has only in-frame clones and lacks some. The sample yields about 200,000 clones, roughly four fifths seen once. This CDR3 region has 13 residues. Germline V CDR1 and CDR2: SNHLY, FYNNEI. V was clipped by 8 bases and J by 7 bases; unmatched bases: 3. The sample comes from a study of cytomegalovirus exposure and HLA in healthy donors. Study-level findings and limits: Later analysis suggested most CMV-associated TCR beta chains were HLA-restricted. Earlier analysis looked at TCR beta V segments, and most were productive about 90% or about 30% of the time.

This TCR was sampled from a man aged 18 to 29 in good health and CMV-seronegative. Material: PBMCs. This chain uses TRBV2 with TRBJ2-1; 12 nucleotides agree with TRBD2. The CDR3 DNA reads as TGTGCCAGCCTAGCGGGAGGGTGGAATGAGCAGTTCTTC. Translated: CASLAGGWNEQFF.